What follows are 32 T cell receptor beta chains derived from one specimen sequenced in a study of blood T cell repertoires in COVID-19. The table came from immunoSEQ multiplex PCR; TCRdb's copy has only in-frame clones and leaves some out. The sample lists some 390,000 clones; roughly nine tenths were seen once. The source material was PBMCs or T cells enriched from blood (not recorded which). These receptors were obtained from a man younger than 45 who had recovered from COVID-19.

This clone was seen only once. This chain uses TRBV12-3 or TRBV12-4 with TRBJ2-1; 7 bases fit TRBD2. The J segment lost 12 bases and the V segment lost 3 bases, leaving 5 bases of the junction unmatched. The CDR3 is made up of 12 amino acids. CDR3 amino acids: CASSLGGKTQFF. DNA of the CDR3: TGTGCCAGCAGTTTGGGGGGGAAAACGCAGTTCTTC.

The genes are TRBV7-2 and TRBJ2-3; the D gene is possibly TRBD2 (6 bases). CDR1 is SGHTA and CDR2 is FQGNSA in the germline V gene. CDR3 length: 15 residues. V was pared by 4 bases and J by 0 bases, with 11 bases between. The CDR3 is CASSYAGLSTDTQYF. The CDR3 DNA is TGTGCCAGCAGCTACGCGGGACTCAGCACAGATACGCAGTATTTT.

As to this clone: Other DNA sequences in the same sample also yield this CDR3. This chain uses TRBV7-9 with TRBJ1-1; D is perhaps TRBD1 (6 bases). Germline-derived CDR1 and CDR2 are SEHNR and FQNEAQ (reference sequence). Deletions cut 4 bases from V and 3 bases from J, with 9 bases between. CDR3 size: 13 residues. The DNA of the CDR3 is TGTGCCAGCAGCTGGGGGCGAGACACTGAAGCTTTCTTT. Amino acid sequence: CASSWGRDTEAFF.

The chain employs TRBV28 and TRBJ2-3; D is perhaps TRBD2 (6 bases). Germline assignment: CDR1 MDHEN and CDR2 SYDVKM. Trimming pared 4 bases from V and 3 bases from J, leaving 23 bases between. The length of the CDR3 is 18 residues. The CDR3 is CASSSPHLASDYTDTQYF. CDR3 sequence (DNA): TGTGCCAGCAGTTCCCCACATCTCGCTAGCGATTATACAGATACGCAGTATTTT.

The sample holds one count of this clone. The V and J genes are TRBV6-5 and TRBJ2-7; the D gene is possibly TRBD1 (6 bases). The germline V gene encodes CDR1 MNHEY and CDR2 SVGAGI. V was cut by 2 bases and J by 4 bases, with 9 bases left in between. CDR3 length: 13 residues. CDR3 residues: CASSYTQGYEQYF. CDR3 bases: TGTGCCAGCAGTTACACACAGGGATACGAGCAGTACTTC.

V is TRBV12-3 or TRBV12-4 and J is TRBJ1-2; D remains unclear. V lost 3 bases to trimming and J lost 1 base, with 6 bases between them. This CDR3 spans 13 amino acids. For the CDR3, the DNA is TGTGCCAGCAGTTTGAGGAATAACTATGGCTACACCTTC. This translates into CASSLRNNYGYTF.

This chain uses TRBV6-2 or TRBV6-3 with TRBJ2-7; 7 nucleotides align to TRBD1. The CDR3 is made up of 14 amino acids. V dropped 6 bases and J dropped 4; count of bases not matched to a gene: 9. Per the germline V gene, CDR1 is MNHEY and CDR2 is SVGEGT. CDR3 loop: CASSNSGTVYEQYF. CDR3 DNA sequence: TGTGCCAGCAGCAACTCCGGGACAGTATACGAGCAGTACTTC.

V gene TRBV29-1 combines with J gene TRBJ1-5; TRBD1 is a possible D gene (5 bases). V lost 6 bases to trimming and J lost 11 bases, with 23 bases between them. Germline CDR1 SQVTM, CDR2 ANQGSEA. This CDR3 is built from 14 residues. CDR3 sequence: CSVWGDGGRGAQHF. In DNA form, the CDR3 reads TGCAGCGTGTGGGGGGACGGGGGACGAGGAGCCCAGCATTTT. Full variable domain (remainder filled in from reference TRBV29-1 and TRBJ1-5): SAVISQKPSRDICQRGTSLTIQCQVDSQVTMMFWYRQQPGQSLTLIATANQGSEATYESGFVIDKFPISRPNLTFSTLTVSNMSPEDSSIYLCSVWGDGGRGAQHFGDGTRLSIL.

The chain couples TRBV2 to TRBJ1-1; 9 bases are a match to TRBD1. There are 16 residues in the CDR3. Germline CDR1 SNHLY, CDR2 FYNNEI. With V trimmed by 6 bases and J by 3 bases, 11 bases remained unmatched. The CDR3 loop is CASRPGTGNRDTEAFF. In DNA, the CDR3 is TGTGCCAGCAGGCCCGGGACAGGGAATCGAGACACTGAAGCTTTCTTT.

The chain links TRBV3-1 (or the pseudogene TRBV3-2) to TRBJ2-5, with 8 bases fitting TRBD2. Per the germline V gene, CDR1 is LGHDT and CDR2 is YNNKEL (reference sequence). V was clipped by 1 base and J by 4 bases; unmatched bases: 11. CDR3 size: 17 residues. In DNA, the CDR3 is TGTGCCAGCAGCCAAGGGGCCGGACTAGCTTTTCCAGAGACCCAGTACTTC. As protein: CASSQGAGLAFPETQYF.

The chain has TRBV5-6 and TRBJ2-1; perhaps TRBD2 as D (5 bases). The CDR3 runs 16 residues. The germline V gene encodes CDR1 SGHDT and CDR2 YYEEEE. Trimming cost V 0 bases and J 3 bases, with 13 bases left between them. The CDR3 DNA follows: TGTGCCAGCAGCTTGGTTACTAGTGTAGACTACAATGAGCAGTTCTTC. Protein sequence: CASSLVTSVDYNEQFF.

This chain uses TRBV7-2 with TRBJ2-1; a weak D match, TRBD1 (6 bases). Germline assignment: CDR1 SGHTA and CDR2 FQGNSA. V dropped 6 bases and J dropped 9 bases, with 24 bases sitting between them. CDR3 length: 16 amino acids. This CDR3 is CASSPRGIGQFIEQFF. In nucleotides, the CDR3 is TGTGCCAGCAGTCCTAGGGGAATAGGACAGTTTATTGAGCAGTTCTTC.

Comments on this clone: At one end the junction does not follow the germline gene, possibly because of a read error. The chain employs TRBV11-2 and TRBJ2-2, with D possibly being TRBD2 (5 bases). The CDR3 spans 17 residues. Germline values: CDR1 SGHAT, CDR2 FQNNGV. The CDR3 DNA is TGTGCCAGCAGCCCCGGCGGGTTGGCCTCGAAGACCGGGGAGCTGTTTTTT. It codes for CASSPGGLASKTGELFF.

The rearrangement links TRBV13 to TRBJ1-2; D gene unclear. This CDR3 comprises 14 residues. Germline V CDR1 and CDR2: PRHDT, FYEKMQ (reference sequence). V gave up 0 bases and J gave up 2 bases, with 7 bases separating them. The CDR3 DNA follows: TGTGCCAGCAGCTTAGGTAATCCCAACTATGGCTACACCTTC. It yields the protein CASSLGNPNYGYTF.

The rearrangement joins TRBV29-1 to TRBJ2-4; D unclear. Trimming stripped 7 bases from V and 0 bases from J, with 10 bases between. The CDR3 covers 13 residues. Germline CDR1 reads SQVTM; CDR2 reads ANQGSEA. The CDR3: CSATRLAKNIQYF. The CDR3 nucleotides are TGCAGCGCTACGCGGCTAGCCAAAAACATTCAGTACTTC.

The V call is TRBV29-1, the J call TRBJ2-5, with TRBD1 matching 7 bases. Germline values: CDR1 SQVTM, CDR2 ANQGSEA. After removal of 4 bases from V and 5 bases from J, the junction contained 19 bases not matched to a gene. The CDR3 runs to 17 residues. The CDR3 is CSVAQPPGGFVQETQYF. CDR3 DNA sequence: TGCAGCGTTGCTCAACCCCCAGGGGGTTTCGTTCAGGAGACCCAGTACTTC.

V and J are TRBV30 and TRBJ2-2; D gene unclear. From germline, CDR1 is GTSNPN and CDR2 SVGIG (reference sequence). Trimming removed 0 bases from V and 3 bases from J, with 5 bases in between. This CDR3 has 13 amino acids. The CDR3 nucleotides read TGTGCCTGGAGTGTACTGGACACCGGGGAGCTGTTTTTT. It yields the protein CAWSVLDTGELFF.

The gene calls are TRBV27 and TRBJ2-7; D call uncertain. The V and J ends lost 8 bases and 3 bases respectively, with 8 bases between them. The CDR3 loop spans 11 amino acids. Germline-derived CDR1 and CDR2 are MNHEY and SMNVEV (reference sequence). The CDR3 bases are TGTGCCAGCTCACAAATCTACGAGCAGTACTTC. Its translation: CASSQIYEQYF.

The rearrangement uses TRBV19 and TRBJ1-2; D may be TRBD1 (5 bases). The CDR3 runs 13 residues. The germline CDR1 and CDR2 sequences are LNHDA and SQIVND (reference sequence). Trimming stripped 8 bases from V and 5 bases from J, with 15 bases between. The chain's CDR3 is CASRRGFGYGYTF. The CDR3 bases are TGTGCCAGTCGGAGGGGCTTTGGGTATGGCTACACCTTC.

V usage is TRBV7-9 and J usage is TRBJ2-5; D may be TRBD2 (6 bases). The V gene lost 5 bases and the J gene lost 4 bases, with 14 bases spanning the gap. This CDR3 spans 14 amino acids. Per germline, CDR1 SEHNR and CDR2 FQNEAQ (reference sequence). The CDR3 protein is CASSPDRRGETQYF. CDR3 DNA sequence: TGTGCCAGCAGCCCGGACCGGCGGGGAGAGACCCAGTACTTC. Together with reference TRBV7-9 and TRBJ2-5, the CDR3 gives the full variable domain: DTGVSQNPRHKITKRGQNVTFRCDPISEHNRLYWYRQTLGQGPEFLTYFQNEAQLEKSRLLSDRFSAERPKGSFSTLEIQRTEQGDSAMYLCASSPDRRGETQYFGPGTRLLVL.

In its sample, this clone was seen a few times. The J gene is TRBJ1-2, the V gene TRBV5-1; a weak D match, TRBD1 (6 bases). V was shortened by 0 bases and J by 1 base, with 13 bases between the two germline ends. CDR1 and CDR2 from the germline V gene are SGHRS and YFSETQ. The CDR3 sequence is 16 residues long. The CDR3 loop is CASSLARGPDNYGYTF. The CDR3 DNA is TGCGCCAGCAGCTTGGCCAGGGGCCCCGATAACTATGGCTACACCTTC.

V and J are TRBV7-9 and TRBJ1-4; TRBD1 matches at 7 bases. The CDR3 contains 15 residues. Germline CDR1 reads SEHNR; CDR2 reads FQNEAQ (reference sequence). After removal of 5 bases from V and 4 bases from J, the junction contained 7 bases not matched to a gene. The CDR3 sequence: CASSVTGTDNEKLFF. The CDR3 DNA reads as TGTGCCAGCAGCGTCACCGGGACAGATAATGAAAAACTGTTTTTT.

The V gene is TRBV7-2, the J gene TRBJ2-1; unclear D gene. With 6 bases removed from V and 3 bases from J, the gap between germline ends came to 9 bases. Germline lookup yields CDR1 SGHTA and CDR2 FQGNSA. The CDR3 spans 13 residues. The CDR3: CASRLDLYNEQFF. The CDR3, as DNA: TGTGCCAGCAGACTCGATCTCTACAATGAGCAGTTCTTC.

The chain has TRBV27 and TRBJ2-7; 8 bases are shared with TRBD2. The CDR3 consists of 18 residues. Germline CDR1 and CDR2: MNHEY and SMNVEV (reference sequence). V gave up 1 base and J gave up 1 base; unmatched junction bases: 12. CDR3: CASSLLAGHKGTSYEQYF. CDR3 DNA: TGTGCCAGCAGTTTATTAGCGGGACACAAAGGGACTTCCTACGAGCAGTACTTC.

The DNA of the CDR3 is TGTGCCAGCAGCTTAGGCAGCTACAATGAGCAGTTCTTC. Encoded protein: CASSLGSYNEQFF. The J gene is TRBJ2-1, the V gene TRBV7-9; D uncertain. CDR3 length: 13 residues. Trimming stripped 1 base from V and 3 bases from J, with 4 bases between. Germline CDR1 SEHNR, CDR2 FQNEAQ (reference sequence).

The V call is TRBV14, the J call TRBJ2-2; unclear D gene. Germline V gives CDR1 SGHDN, CDR2 FVKESK. The V and J ends lost 4 bases and 0 bases respectively, with 3 bases between them. The CDR3 extends over 13 amino acids. The CDR3 bases are TGTGCCAGCAGCCCTACGAACACCGGGGAGCTGTTTTTT. Translating gives CASSPTNTGELFF.

The J gene is TRBJ2-3, the V gene TRBV24-1; TRBD1 matches at 10 bases. The length of the CDR3 is 15 residues. Trimming took 4 bases from V and 3 from J; bases not matched to a gene: 3. The germline CDR1 and CDR2 sequences are KGHDR and SFDVKD. The CDR3 bases are TGTGCCACCAGTGACGACAGGGGGCCGACAGATACGCAGTATTTT. Residues: CATSDDRGPTDTQYF.

The V call is TRBV7-9, the J call TRBJ2-5, with 9 bases identical to TRBD1. From germline, CDR1 is SEHNR and CDR2 FQNEAQ (reference sequence). J lost 5 bases, V lost 4 bases, and 8 bases had no gene match. This CDR3 contains 15 residues. The CDR3 DNA reads TGTGCCAGCAGCTCCTTGCCGGGACAGGGTGAGACCCAGTACTTC. This codes for CASSSLPGQGETQYF.

This sequence joins TRBV12-3 or TRBV12-4 and TRBJ1-1; TRBD1 might be the D (6 bases). The CDR3 runs to 13 residues. V was cut by 5 bases and J by 1 base, with 8 bases left in between. The CDR3 bases are TGTGCCAGCAGTAAACAGGGGAACACTGAAGCTTTCTTT. Encoded protein: CASSKQGNTEAFF.

This chain connects TRBV27 to TRBJ1-6; 9 positions agree with TRBD1. The CDR3 extends over 16 amino acids. Looked up from germline, CDR1 is MNHEY and CDR2 is SMNVEV (reference sequence). J lost 7 bases, V lost 1 base, and 5 bases had no gene match. The chain's CDR3 is CASSLYWGQGNSPLHF. The DNA for the CDR3 is TGTGCCAGCAGTTTATACTGGGGACAGGGAAATTCACCCCTCCACTTT.

This clone was recorded only once. The J gene is TRBJ1-3, the V gene TRBV7-2; D unclear. The V and J ends lost 5 bases and 4 bases respectively, with 9 bases between them. Germline loops: CDR1 SGHTA, CDR2 FQGNSA. The CDR3 is made up of 13 amino acids. The CDR3 DNA is TGTGCCAGCAGCCCCGCCAGGGGAAACACCATATATTTT. Protein sequence: CASSPARGNTIYF.

This chain connects TRBV30 to TRBJ2-2; TRBD1 matches at 10 bases. The CDR3 loop spans 14 amino acids. V gave up 3 bases and J gave up 5 bases; unmatched junction bases: 3. CDR1 is GTSNPN, CDR2 SVGIG, per germline (reference sequence). DNA of the CDR3: TGTGCCTGGAGACGGACAGGGGGTACCGGGGAGCTGTTTTTT. Its translation: CAWRRTGGTGELFF.